The rows below give T cell receptor beta chains drawn from one sample of a study of Ad26.COV2.S vaccination and SARS-CoV-2 variants. Generated by immunoSEQ multiplex PCR, the TCRdb table keeps only in-frame clones and is missing some. Among 250,000 or so clones listed, roughly 87% were seen once. The input for sequencing was peripheral blood, taken in a trial of Ad26.COV2.S vaccine versus placebo. These TCRs come from a person aged 18-60 years who received the Ad26.COV2.S COVID-19 vaccine or a placebo. CDR3s include the opening cysteine and the closing phenylalanine or tryptophan. Fields, in order: clone size, V gene, J gene, D gene, CDR3 protein, CDR3 DNA. D genes are given only for firm matches. Expanded clones get a size class; other rows say once, few or many, or leave the size out.

NA	TRBV19	TRBJ2-6	NA	CASSNGVLSGANVLTF	TGTGCCAGTAGTAACGGGGTTCTCTCTGGGGCCAACGTCCTGACTTTC
NA	TRBV7-2	TRBJ2-7	NA	CASSFNGGYYEQYF	TGTGCCAGCAGCTTCAACGGGGGCTACTACGAGCAGTACTTC
NA	TRBV11-2	TRBJ1-6	NA	CASSLLRTRSPLHF	TGTGCCAGCAGCCTACTCCGGACGAGATCCCCCCTCCACTTT
NA	TRBV4-3	TRBJ2-1	TRBD2	CASSQEASGGYNEQFF	TGCGCCAGCAGCCAAGAAGCGAGCGGGGGCTACAATGAGCAGTTCTTC
NA	TRBV7-2	TRBJ1-3	NA	CASSLMARSPSGNTIYF	TGTGCCAGCAGCTTAATGGCCCGTTCTCCCTCTGGAAACACCATATATTTT
once	TRBV9	TRBJ1-4	NA	CASSVGTVNNEKLFF	TGTGCCAGCAGCGTAGGTACGGTTAATAATGAAAAACTGTTTTTT
NA	TRBV29-1	TRBJ1-4	NA	CSVARGANEKLFF	TGCAGCGTCGCTCGGGGGGCTAATGAAAAACTGTTTTTT
NA	TRBV20-1	TRBJ1-1	NA	CRGDLNTEAFF	TGCAGAGGGGATCTGAACACTGAAGCTTTCTTT
NA	TRBV7-2	TRBJ1-5	NA	CASSLGFSVNQPQHF	TGTGCCAGCAGCTTAGGGTTCTCAGTCAATCAGCCCCAGCATTTT
NA	TRBV6-6	TRBJ1-5	NA	CASRDTNSNQPQHF	TGTGCCAGCAGGGACACCAATAGCAATCAGCCCCAGCATTTT
few	TRBV9	TRBJ1-3	NA	CASSVGTTSGNTIYF	TGTGCCAGCAGCGTAGGGACAACCTCTGGAAACACCATATATTTT
NA	TRBV24-1	TRBJ2-1	NA	CATEGHQVDNEQFF	TGTGCCACCGAGGGGCACCAGGTAGACAATGAGCAGTTCTTC
NA	TRBV6-2/TRBV6-3	TRBJ2-1	TRBD2	CASSTLAGGGEQFF	TGTGCCAGCAGTACCTTGGCGGGAGGAGGTGAGCAGTTCTTC
NA	TRBV7-8	TRBJ2-6	NA	CASSLISGSGANVLTF	TGTGCCAGCAGCTTAATCAGCGGCTCCGGGGCCAACGTCCTGACTTTC
NA	TRBV1	TRBJ1-6	NA	CTSSPRTGEGSPLHF	TGCACCAGCAGCCCCAGGACAGGGGAAGGTTCACCCCTCCACTTT
NA	TRBV11-2	TRBJ1-6	NA	CASSRGVVSPLHF	TGTGCCAGCAGCCGAGGGGTGGTTTCACCCCTCCACTTT
NA	TRBV9	TRBJ2-7	NA	CASTLKEYF	TGTGCCAGCACCTTAAAAGAATACTTC